The 24 T cell receptor beta chains presented below share a single source sample, sequenced in a study of shared clonotypes between healthy human individuals. Naive CD8 isolation took CD45RO-negative cells positively selected for CCR7 and excluded terminally differentiated effector memory CD45RA+ cells. Produced via immunoSEQ multiplex PCR; TCRdb's table is partial and in-frame only. The table records roughly 890,000 clones, about 91% of them present only once. Sequenced input: naive CD8+ T cells sorted from blood. Receptors were obtained from a young man in good health.

The sample holds one count of this clone. The CDR3 DNA reads TGTGCCAGCCTAGTGACAGACAGATCCTACGAGCAGTACTTC. As protein: CASLVTDRSYEQYF. The chain couples TRBV7-2 to TRBJ2-7, with TRBD1 as a possible D gene (5 bases). Germline V gene sequence: CDR1 SGHTA, CDR2 FQGNSA. The CDR3 is 14 amino acids. V dropped 8 bases and J dropped 1 base, with 15 bases sitting between them. Using reference TRBV7-2 and TRBJ2-7 for the parts outside the CDR3, the full variable domain is GAGVSQSPSNKVTEKGKDVELRCDPISGHTALYWYRQSLGQGLEFLIYFQGNSAPDKSGLPSDRFSAERTGGSVSTLTIQRTQQEDSAVYLCASLVTDRSYEQYFGPGTRLTVT.

This chain connects TRBV7-9 to TRBJ1-2, with a possible D match to TRBD1 (5 bases). V lost 11 bases and J lost 10, with 20 bases in between. CDR1 is SEHNR, CDR2 FQNEAQ, per germline (reference sequence). This CDR3 is 12 amino acids long. The CDR3, as DNA: TGTGCCGGGCAGGGCATCTCCTCATTCTACACCTTC. Encoded protein: CAGQGISSFYTF.

J is TRBJ2-2 and V is TRBV28; TRBD1 matches at 10 bases. This CDR3 is 19 amino acids long. With 6 bases clipped from V and 6 bases from J, the junction kept 19 bases outside the gene matches. CDR1 and CDR2 (germline): MDHEN, SYDVKM. CDR3 DNA sequence: TGTGCCAGCAGCTTCACCCGGTTGCCGGGACAGGGGTCTTCCGGGGAGCTGTTTTTT. It encodes CASSFTRLPGQGSSGELFF.

Worth noting for this clone: This could be a read error, since a much larger clone is one nucleotide away. This specimen includes other DNA sequences encoding the same CDR3. This chain links TRBV7-9 with TRBJ2-7; the D gene is possibly TRBD2 (7 bases). V lost 5 bases, J lost 2 bases, and 10 bases lay in between. Germline loops: CDR1 SEHNR, CDR2 FQNEAQ (reference sequence). This CDR3 is 13 amino acids long. The CDR3 spells CASSPGGPYEQYF. DNA for the CDR3: TGTGCCAGCAGCCCGGGGGGCCCCTACGAGCAGTACTTC.

This clone was counted a single time. The genes are TRBV5-4 and TRBJ2-1; TRBD2 aligns across 15 bases. J was trimmed by 2 bases and V by 4 bases; bases with no gene match: 1. CDR1 is SGHNT, CDR2 YYREEE, per germline (reference sequence). CDR3 length: 16 amino acids. As DNA, the CDR3 is TGTGCCAGCAGCGGACTAGCGGGAGGGCCCTACAATGAGCAGTTCTTC. Translation: CASSGLAGGPYNEQFF.

The chain joins TRBV9 to TRBJ2-1; 14 nucleotides match TRBD2. V was pared by 4 bases and J by 6 bases, with 6 bases of the junction left unmatched. Germline V lookup: CDR1 SGDLS, CDR2 YYNGEE. The CDR3 is made up of 16 amino acids. CDR3 loop: CASSTGLAGVGNEQFF. The CDR3 coding sequence is TGTGCCAGCAGCACGGGACTAGCGGGAGTGGGCAATGAGCAGTTCTTC.

The V and J genes are TRBV5-6 and TRBJ2-7; the D gene is possibly TRBD1 (6 bases). With 4 bases removed from V and 5 bases from J, the gap between germline ends came to 19 bases. The CDR3 length is 15 residues. Germline CDR1 and CDR2: SGHDT and YYEEEE. CDR3 protein: CASSAYIGTLNEQYF. DNA of the CDR3: TGTGCCAGCAGCGCCTACATAGGGACATTGAACGAGCAGTACTTC.

This clone showed up just once. The chain is built from TRBV11-2 and TRBJ2-1, with TRBD2 identical over 8 bases. The CDR3 covers 15 residues. The V segment lost 5 bases and the J segment 2 bases; nucleotides outside the gene matches: 5. Germline assignment: CDR1 SGHAT and CDR2 FQNNGV. The DNA for the CDR3 is TGTGCCAGCAGCCCGGAGCGGGGGACCTACAATGAGCAGTTCTTC. It is translated as CASSPERGTYNEQFF.

V usage is TRBV27 and J usage is TRBJ1-1; no definite D call. V was pared by 3 bases and J by 1 base, with 6 bases between. The CDR3 loop spans 13 amino acids. Germline CDR1 reads MNHEY; CDR2 reads SMNVEV (reference sequence). CDR3 in DNA: TGTGCCAGCAGTTTCGGTAAGAACACTGAAGCTTTCTTT. This encodes CASSFGKNTEAFF.

J is TRBJ2-7 and V is TRBV6-6; TRBD1 matches 8 bases. Germline V gene lookup returns CDR1 MNHNY and CDR2 SVGAGI (reference sequence). CDR3 length equals 15 residues. With V trimmed by 4 bases and J by 4 bases, 9 bases remained unmatched. CDR3 in amino acids: CASSLGQGAGYEQYF. The CDR3 region has the DNA TGTGCCAGCAGTTTAGGGCAGGGGGCGGGATACGAGCAGTACTTC.

V is TRBV19 and J is TRBJ2-3; perhaps TRBD2 as D (6 bases). CDR3 length: 16 amino acids. Germline CDR1 reads LNHDA; CDR2 reads SQIVND (reference sequence). Trimming stripped 1 base from V and 0 bases from J, with 11 bases between. The CDR3 is CASSIVTSTSTDTQYF. DNA for the CDR3: TGTGCCAGTAGTATAGTTACTAGCACTAGCACAGATACGCAGTATTTT.

The rearrangement uses TRBV7-2 and TRBJ2-7; 7 positions agree with TRBD2. V gave up 5 bases and J gave up 2 bases; unmatched junction bases: 6. This CDR3 spans 14 amino acids. The germline gives CDR1 SGHTA, CDR2 FQGNSA. The CDR3 spells CASSLGLRPYEQYF. CDR3 DNA: TGTGCCAGCAGCCTGGGACTACGCCCCTACGAGCAGTACTTC.

The chain employs TRBV2 and TRBJ1-5, with 8 bases matching TRBD1. There are 13 residues in the CDR3. V dropped 6 bases and J dropped 7; count of bases not matched to a gene: 5. Germline values: CDR1 SNHLY, CDR2 FYNNEI. The CDR3 DNA follows: TGTGCCAGCAGGGACAGGGATCGGCAGCCCCAGCATTTT. Residues: CASRDRDRQPQHF.

This chain uses TRBV7-9 with TRBJ2-7, with TRBD1 matching 8 bases. Trimming took 1 base from V and 3 from J; bases not matched to a gene: 2. Germline values: CDR1 SEHNR, CDR2 FQNEAQ (reference sequence). This CDR3 is built from 14 residues. CDR3 residues: CASSLGTGNYEQYF. CDR3 bases: TGTGCCAGCAGCTTAGGGACAGGGAACTACGAGCAGTACTTC.

The chain carries TRBV27 and TRBJ1-5; 8 bases fit TRBD1. Trimming cost V 5 bases and J 0 bases; bases outside gene matches: 12. CDR1 is MNHEY and CDR2 is SMNVEV in the germline V gene (reference sequence). This CDR3 is 18 amino acids long. The CDR3 sequence: CASSPQIPGGYSNQPQHF. CDR3 nucleotides: TGTGCCAGCAGTCCCCAAATCCCAGGGGGCTATAGCAATCAGCCCCAGCATTTT.

The J gene is TRBJ2-7, the V gene TRBV11-2; D is unclear. V lost 0 bases, J lost 4 bases, and 7 bases lay in between. The CDR3 is made up of 13 amino acids. Per the germline V gene, CDR1 is SGHAT and CDR2 is FQNNGV. The CDR3 DNA follows: TGTGCCAGCAGCTTAGAAATCGTGTACGAGCAGTACTTC. Amino acid sequence: CASSLEIVYEQYF. Using reference TRBV11-2 and TRBJ2-7 for the parts outside the CDR3, the full variable domain is EAGVAQSPRYKIIEKRQSVAFWCNPISGHATLYWYQQILGQGPKLLIQFQNNGVVDDSQLPKDRFSAERLKGVDSTLKIQPAKLEDSAVYLCASSLEIVYEQYFGPGTRLTVT.

This sequence joins TRBV4-1 and TRBJ2-7, with TRBD1 matching 7 bases. The CDR3 is 14 residues long. Germline V gives CDR1 MGHRA, CDR2 YSYEKL. V lost 2 bases and J lost 1; bases outside the gene matches: 2. This chain's CDR3 is CASSQPGGSYEQYF. The CDR3 nucleotides read TGCGCCAGCAGCCAACCAGGGGGTTCCTACGAGCAGTACTTC.

Comment on this clone: Other DNA sequences from this sample encode an identical CDR3 as well. V and J are TRBV7-9 and TRBJ1-5; D is ambiguous. This CDR3 contains 14 residues. V was cut by 0 bases and J by 2 bases, with 5 bases left in between. Germline-derived CDR1 and CDR2 are SEHNR and FQNEAQ (reference sequence). This chain's CDR3 is CASSLAGGNQPQHF. DNA of the CDR3: TGTGCCAGCAGCTTAGCCGGGGGCAATCAGCCCCAGCATTTT.

The gene calls are TRBV19 and TRBJ2-7; TRBD2 aligns across 7 bases. The CDR3 extends over 14 amino acids. J gave up 2 bases and V 5 bases, and 6 bases lay outside the gene matches. The germline gives CDR1 LNHDA, CDR2 SQIVND (reference sequence). This chain's CDR3 is CASSFSGSTYEQYF. CDR3 DNA: TGTGCCAGTAGTTTTAGCGGGTCAACCTACGAGCAGTACTTC. Full variable domain (missing parts from reference TRBV19 and TRBJ2-7): DGGITQSPKYLFRKEGQNVTLSCEQNLNHDAMYWYRQDPGQGLRLIYYSQIVNDFQKGDIAEGYSVSREKKESFPLTVTSAQKNPTAFYLCASSFSGSTYEQYFGPGTRLTVT.

This clone was counted once. At the DNA level, this CDR3 is encoded by other sequences in the same sample as well. V gene TRBV15 combines with J gene TRBJ2-7, with 8 nucleotides matching TRBD2. The CDR3 consists of 14 residues. Trimming at V came to 0 bases and at J to 4 bases, leaving 2 bases not matched to a gene. CDR1 is LNHNV and CDR2 is YYDKDF in the germline V gene (reference sequence). CDR3 in amino acids: CATSRESGSYEQYF. The CDR3 region has the DNA TGTGCCACCAGCAGAGAGAGCGGGAGTTACGAGCAGTACTTC.

V usage is TRBV29-1 and J usage is TRBJ2-3, with no clear D. V gave up 8 bases and J gave up 1 base, with 13 bases separating them. Germline V gene sequence: CDR1 SQVTM, CDR2 ANQGSEA. This CDR3 is 13 amino acids long. CDR3 nucleotides: TGCAGCCTCATCTACCCTCGCACAGATACGCAGTATTTT. It codes for CSLIYPRTDTQYF.

In its sample, this clone was seen once. The rearrangement uses TRBV28 and TRBJ2-1; D not resolved. CDR1 is MDHEN, CDR2 SYDVKM, per germline. This CDR3 contains 16 residues. Between the trimmed V and J ends, which lost 3 bases and 5 bases, there was a span of 17 bases. The CDR3 reads CASSFQRHRSDNEQFF. The CDR3 DNA is TGTGCCAGCAGTTTTCAGCGACATAGGTCCGACAATGAGCAGTTCTTC.

The chain employs TRBV29-1 and TRBJ2-7; maybe TRBD1 (6 bases). V was trimmed by 4 bases and J by 6 bases, leaving 13 bases between them. The CDR3 sequence is 12 residues long. Germline CDR1 SQVTM, CDR2 ANQGSEA. CDR3 region: CSVAGVGVEQYF. The CDR3 DNA reads TGCAGCGTTGCAGGGGTAGGGGTCGAGCAGTACTTC.

This chain uses TRBV7-9 with TRBJ1-2; 10 bases fit TRBD1. The V gene end was trimmed by 4 bases and the J gene end by 8 bases; junction bases not matched to a gene: 4. The CDR3 extends over 13 amino acids. Germline V CDR1 and CDR2: SEHNR, FQNEAQ (reference sequence). DNA of the CDR3: TGTGCCAGCAGCTCCGACAGGGGGCAGGGCTACACCTTC. Translation gives CASSSDRGQGYTF.